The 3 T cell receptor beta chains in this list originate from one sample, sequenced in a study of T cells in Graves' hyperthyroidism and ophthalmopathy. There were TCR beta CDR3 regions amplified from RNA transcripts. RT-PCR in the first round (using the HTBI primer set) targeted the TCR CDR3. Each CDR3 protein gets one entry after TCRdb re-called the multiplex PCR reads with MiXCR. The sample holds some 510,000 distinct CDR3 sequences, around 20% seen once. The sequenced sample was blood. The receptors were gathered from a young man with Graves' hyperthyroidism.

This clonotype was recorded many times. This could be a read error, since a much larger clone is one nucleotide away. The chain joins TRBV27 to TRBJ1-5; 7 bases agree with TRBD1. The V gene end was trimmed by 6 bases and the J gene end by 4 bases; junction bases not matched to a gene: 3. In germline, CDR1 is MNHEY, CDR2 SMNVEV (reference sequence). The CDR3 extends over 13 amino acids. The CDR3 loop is CASRSGGNQPQHF. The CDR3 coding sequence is TGTGCCAGCAGGTCAGGGGGAAATCAGCCCCAGCATTTT.

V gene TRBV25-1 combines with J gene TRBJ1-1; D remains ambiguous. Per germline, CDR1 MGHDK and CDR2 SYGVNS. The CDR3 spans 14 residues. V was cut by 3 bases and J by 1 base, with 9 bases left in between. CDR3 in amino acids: CASSEYAENTEAFF. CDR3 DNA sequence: TGTGCCAGCAGTGAGTATGCAGAGAACACTGAAGCTTTCTTT.

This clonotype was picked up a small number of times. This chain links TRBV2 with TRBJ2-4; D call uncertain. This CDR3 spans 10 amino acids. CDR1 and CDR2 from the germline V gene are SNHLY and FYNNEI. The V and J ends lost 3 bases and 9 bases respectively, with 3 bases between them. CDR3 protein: CASSEGIQYF. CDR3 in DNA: TGTGCCAGCAGTGAGGGCATTCAGTACTTC.